This TCR beta chain was retrieved from a study of control samples from healthy donors and cancer patients. This clone came up once. The CDR3 runs to 15 residues. Trimming at V came to 3 bases and at J to 2 bases, leaving 7 bases not matched to a gene. Germline V gene data show CDR1 as SGDLS and CDR2 as YYNGEE. Generated by immunoSEQ multiplex PCR, the TCRdb table keeps only in-frame clones and is missing some. The sample yields 70,000 to 75,000 clones, about 90% seen once. This clonotype originated in a woman aged 45-59 years in good health. The genes are TRBV9 and TRBJ2-5; TRBD1 matches 7 bases. Sequenced: blood. The CDR3 DNA follows: TGTGCCAGCAGCGCGTCGACAGGGCGGCAAGAGACCCAGTACTTC. Translating gives CASSASTGRQETQYF.